This T cell receptor beta chain was documented in a study of T cell changes during pregnancy in multiple sclerosis. Germline assignment: CDR1 LNHNV and CDR2 YYDKDF (reference sequence). This CDR3 comprises 15 residues. Trimming removed 3 bases from V and 1 base from J, with 11 bases in between. The method was immunoSEQ multiplex PCR; TCRdb's version includes in-frame clones alone and lacks a portion of them. The table includes some 57,000 clones, 80% to 90% detected once. This clonotype originated in a female donor in good health, enrolled as a control in a pregnancy study. The genes are TRBV15 and TRBJ2-3, with TRBD2 as a possible D gene (6 bases). The sequencing here drew on peripheral blood, taken in the first trimester of pregnancy. The DNA of the CDR3 is TGTGCCACCAGCAGTAGGCGGGACGGCACAGATACGCAGTATTTT. Amino acid sequence: CATSSRRDGTDTQYF.